This T cell receptor beta chain stems from a study of T cell responses to AZD1222 COVID-19 vaccine (TCRdb year 2021). With respect to the entire study: A total of under 250 trial participants underwent TCR sequencing, of whom 200 to 220 had received two doses of AZD1222 and 26 had received two doses of the MenACWY control vaccine. Trial participants were enrolled by age into subgroups of 18-55, 56-69 and 70-plus years, and 148, 28 and 57 TCR-sequenced participants, respectively, were included in these subgroups.

The sample's time point label, decoded: about 28 days (+/-7) after the second vaccine dose. The sample's treatment or condition label, in plain terms: meningococcal conjugate vaccine given as trial control. Vaccinee samples came from UK trials COV001 and COV002, including a single-blind randomized controlled phase 2/3 trial of AZD1222 (ChAdOx1 nCoV-19) in healthy adults. Trial participant PBMC samples were collected at day 0 and day 28 after the second dose for TCRbeta chain sequencing. The CDR3 regions of human TCRbeta chains were subjected to immunosequencing. As for how the authors treated the data: TCRs in the repertoires were matched against a reference library of SARS-CoV-2-specific TCRs that had been generated with the MIRA antigen-specificity platform. Breadth meant the fraction of unique TCRs that were SARS-CoV-2-associated, whereas depth meant the fraction of total T cells that were SARS-CoV-2-associated. Using the MIRA data, each spike-specific TCR was mapped to the spike region that the TCR reacts to and placed in a CD4 or CD8 class. Log10-transformed breadth and depth values were compared by one-way ANOVA with Sidak's multiple comparisons tests. Sourced from immuneACCESS, this table was stored by TCRdb with only in-frame sequences that have V and J called. A share of the clones is absent; for the studies checked, an unresolved V gene accounts for under half, and the remainder has no known explanation. The DNA gave D and trimming, while V, J and clone size come from that table. In this sample the table shows under 200,000 clones, around nine tenths of which occur a single time. The ten largest account for less than 4.5% of the sample.

With regard to this clone: The antigen this receptor binds is unknown. The sample holds no much larger clone one base away, and base qualities are not on file.

General study outcomes and caveats: Most participants were white British and females outnumbered males, and the authors suggested that clonal diversity may have been underestimated. Because no samples from the day 14 peak response were available, repertoires could be characterized only after the peak T cell response. Conclusions about previously exposed vaccinees were limited because only a handful of AZD1222 recipients were SARS-CoV-2 seropositive at baseline. After two AZD1222 doses, spike-specific TCR breadth and depth were significantly higher than at day 0 and than in MenACWY recipients. In the small 56-69-year group, the increase in depth fell short of significance, most likely because of low power. Epitopes outside the regions mutated in the B.1.351 and B.1.1.7 variants were reportedly recognized by nearly half of the unique spike-specific TCRs. The whole spike protein was spanned by vaccine-associated CD4 TCRs, and dominant responses were seen in regions 160-218 and 743-854.

From V the trimming removes 6 bases and from J it removes 5 bases, while the gene matches leave 5 bases of the junction unaccounted for. The germline V gene encodes CDR1 SGHTA and CDR2 FQGNSA. From the cysteine up to the phenylalanine, the CDR3 has a length of 13 residues. This entry keeps only the CDR3 DNA: 39 bases, framed from base 1. The chain uses TRBV7-2 and TRBJ2-5; TRBD2 lines up with 8 middle nucleotides. The source of this sequence is an adult who received the MenACWY meningococcal vaccine as a control. Source: peripheral blood, taken 28 days after the second dose of the MenACWY control vaccine. The CDR3: CASSRTSRETQYF. The nucleotide sequence reads as follows: TGTGCCAGCAGTAGGACTAGCAGGGAGACCCAGTACTTC. Full variable domain (CDR3 extended with the reference TRBV7-2 and TRBJ2-5 proteins): GAGVSQSPSNKVTEKGKDVELRCDPISGHTALYWYRQSLGQGLEFLIYFQGNSAPDKSGLPSDRFSAERTGGSVSTLTIQRTQQEDSAVYLCASSRTSRETQYFGPGTRLLVL.